Listed below are T cell receptor beta chains from one sample, sequenced in a study of control samples from healthy donors and cancer patients. Produced via immunoSEQ multiplex PCR; TCRdb's table is partial and in-frame only. This table holds some 100,000 clones, about 89% found once. Sequencing used blood. Receptors were obtained from a man in his thirties or forties in good health. Both conserved end residues are part of each CDR3. A D gene is named only where the DNA matches it firmly. Part of the rows lack a size; the others show once, few, many or a class for expanded clones.

size: -
V: TRBV7-9
D: TRBD2
J: TRBJ2-7
CDR3: CASSLTSGSSYEQYF
DNA: TGTGCCAGCAGCTTAACTAGCGGGAGCTCCTACGAGCAGTACTTC

size: -
V: TRBV14
D: TRBD2
J: TRBJ2-4
CDR3: CASSQDRAGGTKNIQYF
DNA: TGTGCCAGCAGCCAAGACCGCGCGGGGGGGACCAAAAACATTCAGTACTTC

size: -
V: TRBV4-3
D: -
J: TRBJ2-1
CDR3: CASSQLTSPTYNEQFF
DNA: TGCGCCAGCAGCCAACTGACTAGTCCCACCTACAATGAGCAGTTCTTC

size: once
V: TRBV27
D: -
J: TRBJ1-6
CDR3: CASSPRARGSPLHF
DNA: TGTGCCAGCAGCCCTCGGGCCAGGGGTTCACCCCTCCACTTT

size: -
V: TRBV5-1
D: TRBD1
J: TRBJ1-2
CDR3: CASRGTGGTYGYTF
DNA: TGCGCCAGCAGAGGGACAGGGGGAACCTATGGCTACACCTTC

size: -
V: TRBV4-3
D: TRBD2
J: TRBJ2-3
CDR3: CASSQESGRRADTQYF
DNA: TGCGCCAGCAGCCAAGAAAGCGGGAGAAGAGCAGATACGCAGTATTTT

size: -
V: TRBV6-6
D: -
J: TRBJ2-4
CDR3: CASNEGFQNIQYF
DNA: TGTGCCAGCAATGAGGGGTTCCAAAACATTCAGTACTTC

size: -
V: TRBV19
D: -
J: TRBJ2-3
CDR3: CASSLRISTDTQYF
DNA: TGTGCCAGTAGTCTCCGAATTAGCACAGATACGCAGTATTTT

size: few
V: TRBV3-1/TRBV3-2
D: -
J: TRBJ1-3
CDR3: CASSQDTGGNTIYF
DNA: TGTGCCAGCAGCCAAGACACAGGTGGAAACACCATATATTTT

size: -
V: TRBV6-2/TRBV6-3
D: TRBD2
J: TRBJ2-7
CDR3: CASSRPGTSSYEQYF
DNA: TGTGCCAGCAGTCGACCCGGGACTAGTAGTTACGAGCAGTACTTC

size: few
V: TRBV27
D: -
J: TRBJ1-2
CDR3: CASKPHSGGYTF
DNA: TGTGCCAGCAAACCACACAGTGGTGGCTACACCTTC

size: -
V: TRBV5-1
D: TRBD1
J: TRBJ2-5
CDR3: CASSLVQGARETQYF
DNA: TGCGCCAGCAGCTTGGTCCAGGGGGCGCGAGAGACCCAGTACTTC

size: -
V: TRBV2
D: TRBD2
J: TRBJ2-5
CDR3: CASRGGLAGVETQYF
DNA: TGTGCCAGCAGGGGCGGACTAGCGGGAGTCGAGACCCAGTACTTC

size: -
V: TRBV12-1
D: -
J: TRBJ1-2
CDR3: CASSFSPGRNGYTF
DNA: TGTGCCAGCAGCTTTTCCCCGGGGAGGAATGGCTACACCTTC

size: -
V: TRBV15
D: -
J: TRBJ1-1
CDR3: CATSIGPAKNWVDTEAFF
DNA: TGTGCCACCAGCATAGGGCCAGCCAAAAACTGGGTGGACACTGAAGCTTTCTTT

size: -
V: TRBV28
D: -
J: TRBJ2-2
CDR3: CASRPGDFTTGELFF
DNA: TGTGCCAGCAGACCAGGGGACTTTACCACCGGGGAGCTGTTTTTT

size: -
V: TRBV28
D: TRBD1
J: TRBJ1-2
CDR3: CASTHDRGSLLSSGYTF
DNA: TGTGCCAGCACCCACGACAGGGGGTCCTTACTTAGTAGTGGCTACACCTTC

size: -
V: TRBV6-1
D: -
J: TRBJ1-2
CDR3: CASSEVRGYTF
DNA: TGTGCCAGCAGTGAAGTTCGGGGCTACACCTTC

size: -
V: TRBV5-1
D: -
J: TRBJ1-3
CDR3: CASSREIAGNTIYF
DNA: TGCGCCAGCAGTAGGGAGATTGCTGGAAACACCATATATTTT

size: -
V: TRBV9
D: -
J: TRBJ2-1
CDR3: CASSVEVSLEQFF
DNA: TGTGCCAGCAGCGTAGAAGTTAGCCTTGAGCAGTTCTTC

size: -
V: TRBV7-2
D: -
J: TRBJ1-5
CDR3: CASSYSGRENQPQHF
DNA: TGTGCCAGCAGCTATAGCGGGCGGGAGAATCAGCCCCAGCATTTT

size: -
V: TRBV6-2/TRBV6-3
D: -
J: TRBJ2-7
CDR3: CASSPFPYYEQYF
DNA: TGTGCCAGCAGCCCCTTTCCTTACTACGAGCAGTACTTC

size: -
V: TRBV2
D: -
J: TRBJ1-2
CDR3: CASTVQGYNYGYTF
DNA: TGTGCCAGCACAGTACAGGGTTATAACTATGGCTACACCTTC

size: -
V: TRBV5-1
D: -
J: TRBJ1-2
CDR3: CASNKGRELGYTF
DNA: TGCGCCAGCAACAAAGGGAGGGAGCTTGGCTACACCTTC

size: -
V: TRBV9
D: -
J: TRBJ1-2
CDR3: CASSGIDGVYGYTF
DNA: TGTGCCAGCAGCGGAATCGACGGAGTCTATGGCTACACCTTC

size: -
V: TRBV6-1
D: -
J: TRBJ1-5
CDR3: CASSELMGAIQQPQHF
DNA: TGTGCCAGCAGTGAATTAATGGGGGCGATTCAGCAGCCCCAGCATTTT

size: -
V: TRBV7-9
D: -
J: TRBJ2-1
CDR3: CASSLDQVSSYNEQFF
DNA: TGTGCCAGCAGCTTAGACCAGGTCAGCTCCTACAATGAGCAGTTCTTC

size: once
V: TRBV3-1/TRBV3-2
D: -
J: TRBJ1-1
CDR3: CASRGGFAEAFF
DNA: TGTGCCAGCAGGGGGGGGTTCGCTGAAGCTTTCTTT

size: -
V: TRBV28
D: -
J: TRBJ1-2
CDR3: CASRPLDLGLSYGYTF
DNA: TGTGCCAGCAGGCCCCTAGACTTAGGGTTGTCCTATGGCTACACCTTC

size: -
V: TRBV28
D: TRBD2
J: TRBJ2-7
CDR3: CASSLLSGNDYEQYF
DNA: TGTGCCAGCAGTCTTCTTAGCGGGAATGACTACGAGCAGTACTTC

size: -
V: TRBV5-1
D: TRBD2
J: TRBJ2-5
CDR3: CASNPAGDRGETQYF
DNA: TGCGCCAGCAATCCAGCGGGGGATCGGGGTGAGACCCAGTACTTC

size: -
V: TRBV19
D: TRBD1
J: TRBJ2-5
CDR3: CASSRLDRGQETQYF
DNA: TGTGCCAGTAGTAGGCTCGACAGGGGCCAAGAGACCCAGTACTTC

size: -
V: TRBV27
D: -
J: TRBJ2-5
CDR3: CASSSRVAGHQETQYF
DNA: TGTGCCAGCAGTTCCCGTGTGGCGGGCCACCAAGAGACCCAGTACTTC

size: -
V: TRBV24-1
D: TRBD1
J: TRBJ2-1
CDR3: CATSDLTGGWEQFF
DNA: TGTGCCACCAGTGATTTAACAGGGGGCTGGGAGCAGTTCTTC

size: few
V: TRBV5-4
D: -
J: TRBJ1-5
CDR3: CASSLGSNQPQHF
DNA: TGTGCCAGCAGCTTGGGTAGCAATCAGCCCCAGCATTTT

size: -
V: TRBV5-1
D: -
J: TRBJ2-1
CDR3: CASSPGGLGNEQFF
DNA: TGCGCCAGCAGCCCGGGGGGCCTGGGCAATGAGCAGTTCTTC

size: -
V: TRBV2
D: -
J: TRBJ1-5
CDR3: CASKGDNQPQHF
DNA: TGTGCCAGCAAGGGCGACAATCAGCCCCAGCATTTT

size: -
V: TRBV19
D: -
J: TRBJ1-3
CDR3: CASTAGWRNTIYF
DNA: TGTGCCAGTACGGCAGGGTGGAGAAACACCATATATTTT

size: -
V: TRBV19
D: TRBD1
J: TRBJ1-2
CDR3: CASSISGQGADGYTF
DNA: TGTGCCAGTAGTATATCGGGACAGGGGGCGGATGGCTACACCTTC

size: -
V: TRBV28
D: -
J: TRBJ1-1
CDR3: CASSLVRTAEAFF
DNA: TGTGCCAGCAGTCTGGTAAGGACGGCTGAAGCTTTCTTT

size: -
V: TRBV24-1
D: -
J: TRBJ1-1
CDR3: CATSRDGGTEAFF
DNA: TGTGCCACCAGCAGGGACGGGGGCACTGAAGCTTTCTTT

size: -
V: TRBV7-9
D: TRBD1
J: TRBJ2-5
CDR3: CASSVGQGGETQYF
DNA: TGTGCCAGCAGCGTCGGACAGGGTGGAGAGACCCAGTACTTC

size: -
V: TRBV12-3/TRBV12-4
D: -
J: TRBJ1-2
CDR3: CASSLTLNYGYTF
DNA: TGTGCCAGCAGCCTAACTCTGAACTATGGCTACACCTTC

size: -
V: TRBV7-9
D: -
J: TRBJ1-1
CDR3: CASSFLKAVFAEAFF
DNA: TGTGCCAGCAGCTTTTTGAAGGCAGTATTCGCTGAAGCTTTCTTT

size: -
V: TRBV7-3
D: TRBD2
J: TRBJ2-1
CDR3: CASSFFIRGGSSYNEQFF
DNA: TGTGCCAGCAGCTTTTTCATCCGGGGGGGCAGCTCCTACAATGAGCAGTTCTTC

size: few
V: TRBV28
D: -
J: TRBJ2-3
CDR3: CASSWQGDTQYF
DNA: TGTGCCAGCAGTTGGCAGGGGGATACGCAGTATTTT